A single sample is the source of the 28 T cell receptor beta chains below, sequenced in a study of identical twins. TCRdb independently ran MiXCR on the 5' RACE reads; one entry per CDR3 protein. The sample shows hundreds of thousands of distinct CDR3 sequences, 9% to 15% of them seen only once. These same records also appear under a second study, on yellow fever vaccine responses in identical twins.

Source material: PBMCs. The origin of the receptors is a woman under 30 in good health.

This clonotype was counted only a few times. This sequence joins TRBV7-9 and TRBJ2-7; no definite D call. There are 12 residues in the CDR3. The V and J ends lost 2 bases and 6 bases respectively, with 8 bases between them. Looked up from germline, CDR1 is SEHNR and CDR2 is FQNEAQ (reference sequence). Here the CDR3 DNA reads TGTGCCAGCAGCTTACAGCTGGCCGAGCAGTACGTC. Translating gives CASSLQLAEQYV.

This clonotype was recorded a few times. This chain connects TRBV4-2 to TRBJ2-7, with D perhaps TRBD1 or TRBD2 (5 bases each). CDR1 and CDR2 (germline): LGHNA, YNFKEQ. The length of the CDR3 is 15 residues. The germline V and J ends were trimmed by 0 bases and 6 bases, with 15 bases remaining between them. This CDR3 reads CASSQDWPEGLEQYF. In DNA form, the CDR3 reads TGTGCCAGCAGCCAAGATTGGCCCGAGGGGCTCGAGCAGTACTTC.

This clonotype came up a few times. The chain is built from TRBV3-1 and TRBJ2-2, with TRBD2 as a possible D gene (5 bases). V lost 4 bases, J lost 0 bases, and 12 bases lay in between. This CDR3 has 16 residues. Germline values: CDR1 LGHDT, CDR2 YNNKEL (reference sequence). The CDR3 nucleotides are TGTGCCAGCAGCCTCCCCCAACTAGCGAACACCGGGGAGCTGTTTTTT. Translated: CASSLPQLANTGELFF.

This clonotype was picked up a small number of times. CDR3 in DNA: TGTGCCAGCAGACTCCAAGCGGGCACAGATACGCAGTATTTT. It yields the protein CASRLQAGTDTQYF. The chain links TRBV6-1 to TRBJ2-3, with TRBD2 as a possible D gene (5 bases). This CDR3 contains 14 residues. Germline V gene sequence: CDR1 MNHNS, CDR2 SASEGT. V was cut by 6 bases and J by 1 base, with 11 bases left in between.

This chain links TRBV7-2 with TRBJ2-2; either TRBD1 or TRBD2 may supply D (7 bases each). CDR3 length: 17 residues. CDR1 is SGHTA and CDR2 is FQGNSA in the germline V gene. The V and J ends lost 1 base and 7 bases respectively, with 19 bases between them. The CDR3 DNA follows: TGTGCCAGCAGCTTAGGAGCGGGCAGGGGGGGAATCGGGGAGCTGTTTTTT. It specifies CASSLGAGRGGIGELFF.

This clonotype was counted only a few times. This sequence joins TRBV24-1 and TRBJ2-7, with TRBD1 matching 7 bases. CDR1 is KGHDR and CDR2 is SFDVKD in the germline V gene. Trimming removed 3 bases from V and 2 bases from J; junction bases left unmatched: 3. The CDR3 is 14 residues long. The CDR3 bases are TGTGCCACCAGTGATCCCGGGACAGCCTACGAGCAGTACTTC. Translation: CATSDPGTAYEQYF.

This clonotype was seen many times. This chain uses TRBV7-9 with TRBJ2-7; TRBD1 matches 7 bases. J was trimmed by 3 bases and V by 3 bases; bases with no gene match: 5. The CDR3 loop spans 14 amino acids. The germline gives CDR1 SEHNR, CDR2 FQNEAQ (reference sequence). This CDR3 reads CASSFSDRVYEQYV. The CDR3 DNA is TGTGCCAGCAGCTTTTCTGACAGGGTCTACGAGCAGTACGTC.

The chain employs TRBV19 and TRBJ2-7, with D possibly being TRBD2 (5 bases). Trimming left V 11 bases short and J 1 base short, with 15 bases between. Germline CDR1 and CDR2: LNHDA and SQIVND (reference sequence). This CDR3 is 13 amino acids long. The CDR3 DNA reads as TGTGCCCCCGCCCGGGGAACGTCCTACGAGCAGTACTTC. Translation: CAPARGTSYEQYF.

This clonotype appeared a few times. The rearrangement uses TRBV7-2 and TRBJ2-1; 11 nucleotides line up with TRBD1. The CDR3 runs 15 residues. Looked up from germline, CDR1 is SGHTA and CDR2 is FQGNSA. J gave up 7 bases and V 1 base, and 3 bases lay outside the gene matches. CDR3 protein: CASSLGRDRGNEQFF. The CDR3, as DNA: TGTGCCAGCAGCTTAGGCCGGGACAGGGGGAATGAGCAGTTCTTC.

The chain joins TRBV5-1 to TRBJ2-3, with D unresolved. This CDR3 region has 11 residues. From germline, CDR1 is SGHRS and CDR2 YFSETQ. The V end lost 5 bases, the J end lost 6 bases, and 7 bases lay between the germline ends. CDR3 DNA sequence: TGCGCCAGCAGGGTGAGCGATACGCAGTATTTT. Protein product: CASRVSDTQYF.

The rearrangement links TRBV10-1 to TRBJ2-3; possibly TRBD2 for D (6 bases). V was pared by 3 bases and J by 0 bases, with 10 bases between. CDR3 size: 15 residues. Germline V gives CDR1 WNHNN, CDR2 SYGVQD (reference sequence). The CDR3 bases are TGCGCCAGCAGTGATAGCGGACAAAGCACAGATACGCAGTATTTT. This codes for CASSDSGQSTDTQYF.

The V gene is TRBV10-3, the J gene TRBJ1-1; TRBD1 matches 8 bases. With 11 bases clipped from V and 6 bases from J, the junction kept 17 bases outside the gene matches. The length of the CDR3 is 15 residues. The germline V gene has CDR1 ENHRY and CDR2 SYGVKD. CDR3 in DNA: TGTGCCTCGGGACAGGTAGGCGCTGAGGCCCCTGAAGCTTTCTTT. It translates to CASGQVGAEAPEAFF.

This clonotype has a handful of counts. V is TRBV20-1 and J is TRBJ2-3, with 10 nucleotides matching TRBD1. Germline V CDR1 and CDR2: DFQATT, SNEGSKA (reference sequence). The junction had 8 bases not matched to a gene; V was cut back by 5 bases and J by 3 bases. The CDR3 is 15 amino acids. CDR3 sequence (DNA): TGCAGTGCTCGCCGGGACAGGGGAAAGACAGATACGCAGTATTTT. Amino acid sequence: CSARRDRGKTDTQYF.

This clonotype has more than one count but fewer than ten. This chain links TRBV18 with TRBJ2-7; 11 bases are a match to TRBD2. The CDR3 is 15 amino acids. The V segment lost 3 bases and the J segment 3 bases; nucleotides outside the gene matches: 4. Germline loops: CDR1 KGHSH, CDR2 LQKENI. The CDR3 nucleotides read TGTGCCAGCTCACCTTCGGGACTAGCGGACTACGAGCAGTACTTC. Amino acid sequence: CASSPSGLADYEQYF.

This clonotype was picked up many times. This chain joins TRBV5-6 and TRBJ1-1, with unresolved D. Germline V gene sequence: CDR1 SGHDT, CDR2 YYEEEE. V gave up 2 bases and J gave up 1 base, with 3 bases separating them. The CDR3 length is 12 residues. The DNA of the CDR3 is TGTGCCAGCAGCTTCGAGAACACTGAAGCTTTCTTT. It yields the protein CASSFENTEAFF.

This clonotype has more than one count but fewer than ten. This chain links TRBV6-4 with TRBJ2-1, with 9 bases aligning to TRBD2. Germline trimming cut 0 bases from V and 1 base from J; bases unmatched to any gene: 7. The CDR3 is made up of 18 amino acids. Germline V gene lookup returns CDR1 MRHNA and CDR2 SNTAGT. CDR3 coding DNA: TGTGCCAGCAGTGACTCGAAGGAGCGGGAGGTATCCTACAATGAGCAGTTCTTC. It yields the protein CASSDSKEREVSYNEQFF.

The V call is TRBV24-1, the J call TRBJ2-1, with D uncertain. Trimming removed 4 bases from V and 0 bases from J, with 24 bases in between. Germline V gene sequence: CDR1 KGHDR, CDR2 SFDVKD. The CDR3 is made up of 20 amino acids. The CDR3 DNA reads as TGTGCCACCAGTGACCCAAAACCTATTTCCAACCGGAGCTCCTACAATGAGCAGTTCTTC. This encodes CATSDPKPISNRSSYNEQFF.

A few counts support this clonotype. The chain carries TRBV4-1 and TRBJ2-1; either TRBD1 or TRBD2 may fit D (6 bases each). Germline loops: CDR1 MGHRA, CDR2 YSYEKL. The CDR3 is 15 amino acids. Between the trimmed V and J ends, which lost 1 base and 8 bases, there was a span of 15 bases. Written as DNA, the CDR3 is TGCGCCAGCAGCCAAGTTCACGGAGGGGGTTATGAGCAGTTCTTC. Protein: CASSQVHGGGYEQFF.

In this sample, this clonotype turned up a few times. The rearrangement uses TRBV20-1 and TRBJ2-5; 12 nucleotides match TRBD2. The CDR3 sequence is 15 residues long. After removal of 5 bases from V and 1 base from J, the junction contained 5 bases not matched to a gene. The V gene's germline CDR1 is DFQATT and CDR2 SNEGSKA (reference sequence). For the CDR3, the DNA is TGCAGTGCTCCCGCTAGCGGGGGGGCCCAAGAGACCCAGTACTTC. This encodes CSAPASGGAQETQYF.

There are many counts of this clonotype. This chain joins TRBV5-1 and TRBJ2-2; possibly TRBD1 for D (6 bases). V lost 4 bases to trimming and J lost 4 bases, with 14 bases between them. This CDR3 comprises 15 residues. CDR1 SGHRS and CDR2 YFSETQ come from the germline V gene. CDR3 residues: CASSPGGGITGELFF. The CDR3, as DNA: TGCGCCAGCAGCCCGGGTGGGGGCATCACCGGGGAGCTGTTTTTT. Combining the CDR3 with reference TRBV5-1 and TRBJ2-2 gives the whole variable domain KAGVTQTPRYLIKTRGQQVTLSCSPISGHRSVSWYQQTPGQGLQFLFEYFSETQRNKGNFPGRFSGRQFSNSRSEMNVSTLELGDSALYLCASSPGGGITGELFFGEGSRLTVL.

This clonotype was observed at least ten times. CDR3: CSARLAGVKNIQYF. CDR3 bases: TGCAGTGCTAGACTAGCGGGGGTCAAAAACATTCAGTACTTC. The chain has TRBV20-1 and TRBJ2-4; TRBD2 matches 10 bases. The trim removed 2 bases at V and 3 bases at J, leaving 1 base unmatched. This CDR3 contains 14 residues. The germline V gene encodes CDR1 DFQATT and CDR2 SNEGSKA (reference sequence).

A few counts support this clonotype. The chain couples TRBV20-1 to TRBJ2-1, with D maybe TRBD2 (7 bases). This CDR3 spans 14 amino acids. The germline V gene has CDR1 DFQATT and CDR2 SNEGSKA (reference sequence). The V end was cut by 0 bases, the J end by 10 bases, with 16 bases between. The CDR3 DNA reads as TGCAGTGCTAGAGATGTATCAGGGAGGGGGGAGCAGTTCTTC. Protein sequence: CSARDVSGRGEQFF.

At least ten counts were recorded for this clonotype. This sequence joins TRBV7-8 and TRBJ2-7, with 9 positions matching TRBD2. This CDR3 has 14 amino acids. J lost 3 bases, V lost 1 base, and 1 base had no gene match. The germline V gene encodes CDR1 SGHVS and CDR2 FQNEAQ. CDR3: CASSLGLAVYEQYF. DNA for the CDR3: TGTGCCAGCAGCTTAGGACTAGCGGTCTACGAGCAGTACTTC.

The chain has TRBV10-3 and TRBJ2-6; a possible D gene is TRBD1 (5 bases). Between the trimmed V and J ends, which lost 8 bases and 4 bases, there was a span of 9 bases. The CDR3 contains 13 residues. CDR1 ENHRY and CDR2 SYGVKD come from the germline V gene. In DNA, the CDR3 is TGTGCCATCGGGGCTCCCGGGGCCAACGTCCTGACTTTC. It encodes CAIGAPGANVLTF.

There are many counts of this clonotype. V and J are TRBV7-3 and TRBJ2-3; D is uncertain. Trimming took off 5 bases at V and 2 bases at J, with 8 bases between the two ends. This CDR3 has 13 residues. CDR1 is SGHTA, CDR2 FQGTGA, per germline. The CDR3 is CASSHSSTDTQYF. CDR3 sequence (DNA): TGTGCCAGCAGCCACTCGTCCACAGATACGCAGTATTTT.

The gene calls are TRBV6-1 and TRBJ2-1; 8 bases map to TRBD1. The germline V gene encodes CDR1 MNHNS and CDR2 SASEGT. The CDR3 extends over 15 amino acids. The V and J ends lost 6 bases and 4 bases, in that order; junction bases with no gene match: 8. CDR3 sequence (DNA): TGTGCCAGCAGGACAGGGGCAGGGTTTTACAATGAGCAGTTCTTC. This codes for CASRTGAGFYNEQFF.

This clonotype has just a few counts. The rearrangement uses TRBV24-1 and TRBJ2-3; D may be TRBD1 (7 bases). Germline-derived CDR1 and CDR2 are KGHDR and SFDVKD. The CDR3 spans 17 residues. V was clipped by 4 bases and J by 2 bases, with 18 bases between them. The CDR3 region is CATSDLPSGGFTDTQYF. As DNA, the CDR3 is TGTGCCACCAGTGACCTCCCCTCAGGGGGGTTCACAGATACGCAGTATTTT.

The V call is TRBV2, the J call TRBJ1-5; TRBD1 might be the D (5 bases). The CDR3 runs 16 residues. The V end was cut by 0 bases, the J end by 4 bases, with 13 bases between. Germline V CDR1 and CDR2: SNHLY, FYNNEI. The CDR3 is CASSEARGSSNQPQHF. The CDR3 nucleotides read TGTGCCAGCAGTGAAGCGCGGGGGTCTTCAAATCAGCCCCAGCATTTT.